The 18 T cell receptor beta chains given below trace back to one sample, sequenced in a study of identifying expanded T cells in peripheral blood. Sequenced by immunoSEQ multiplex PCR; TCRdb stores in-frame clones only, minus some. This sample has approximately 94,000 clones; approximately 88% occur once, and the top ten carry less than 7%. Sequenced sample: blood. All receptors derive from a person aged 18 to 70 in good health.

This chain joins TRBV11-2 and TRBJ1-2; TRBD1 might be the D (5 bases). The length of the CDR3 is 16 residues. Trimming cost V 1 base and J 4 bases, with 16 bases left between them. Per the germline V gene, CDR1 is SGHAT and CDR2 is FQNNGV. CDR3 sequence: CASSLGSGAPSYGYTF. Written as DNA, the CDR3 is TGTGCCAGCAGCTTAGGTAGTGGGGCCCCATCCTATGGCTACACCTTC. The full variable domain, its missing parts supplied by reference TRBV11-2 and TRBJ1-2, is EAGVAQSPRYKIIEKRQSVAFWCNPISGHATLYWYQQILGQGPKLLIQFQNNGVVDDSQLPKDRFSAERLKGVDSTLKIQPAKLEDSAVYLCASSLGSGAPSYGYTFGSGTRLTVV.

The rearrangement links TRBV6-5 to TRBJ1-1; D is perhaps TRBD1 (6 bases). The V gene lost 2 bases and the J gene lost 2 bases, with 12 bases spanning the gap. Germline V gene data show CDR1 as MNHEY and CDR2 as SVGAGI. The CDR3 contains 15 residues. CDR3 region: CASSYGRGLNTEAFF. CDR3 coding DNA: TGTGCCAGCAGTTACGGCAGGGGCCTTAACACTGAAGCTTTCTTT.

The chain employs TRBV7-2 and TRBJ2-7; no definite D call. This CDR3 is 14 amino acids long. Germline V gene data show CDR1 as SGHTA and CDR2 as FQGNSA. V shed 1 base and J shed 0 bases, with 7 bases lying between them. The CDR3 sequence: CASSLEGSSYEQYF. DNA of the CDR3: TGTGCCAGCAGCTTAGAGGGCAGCTCCTACGAGCAGTACTTC.

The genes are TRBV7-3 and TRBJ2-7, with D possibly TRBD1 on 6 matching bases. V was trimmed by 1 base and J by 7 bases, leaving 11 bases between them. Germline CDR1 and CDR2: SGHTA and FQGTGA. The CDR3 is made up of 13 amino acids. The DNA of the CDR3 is TGTGCCAGCAGCTTAAGACAGGCGGGTGAGCAGTACTTC. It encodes CASSLRQAGEQYF.

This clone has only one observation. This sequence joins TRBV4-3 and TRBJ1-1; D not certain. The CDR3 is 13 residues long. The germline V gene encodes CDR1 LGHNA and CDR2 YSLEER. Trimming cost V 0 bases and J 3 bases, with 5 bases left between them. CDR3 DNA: TGCGCCAGCAGCCAAGAACGTTACACTGAAGCTTTCTTT. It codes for CASSQERYTEAFF.

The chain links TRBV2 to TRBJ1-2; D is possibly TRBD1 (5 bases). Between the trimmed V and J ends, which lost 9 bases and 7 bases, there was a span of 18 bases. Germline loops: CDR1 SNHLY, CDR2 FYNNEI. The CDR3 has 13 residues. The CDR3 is CARIARGSAGYTF. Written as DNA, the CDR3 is TGTGCCAGAATAGCTAGGGGCAGTGCTGGCTACACCTTC.

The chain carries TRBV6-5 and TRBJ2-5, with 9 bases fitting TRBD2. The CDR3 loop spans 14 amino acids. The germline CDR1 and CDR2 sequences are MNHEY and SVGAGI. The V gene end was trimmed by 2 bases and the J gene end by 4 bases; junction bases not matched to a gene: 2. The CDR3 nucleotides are TGTGCCAGCAGTTACGGACTAGCGCGAGAGACCCAGTACTTC. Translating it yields CASSYGLARETQYF.

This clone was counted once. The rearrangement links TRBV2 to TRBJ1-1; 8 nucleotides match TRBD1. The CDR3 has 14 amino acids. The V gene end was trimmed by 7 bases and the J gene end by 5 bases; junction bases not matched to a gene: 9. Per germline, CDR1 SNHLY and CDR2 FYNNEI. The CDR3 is CASTDREKYTEAFF. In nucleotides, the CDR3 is TGTGCCAGCACGGACAGGGAAAAATATACTGAAGCTTTCTTT.

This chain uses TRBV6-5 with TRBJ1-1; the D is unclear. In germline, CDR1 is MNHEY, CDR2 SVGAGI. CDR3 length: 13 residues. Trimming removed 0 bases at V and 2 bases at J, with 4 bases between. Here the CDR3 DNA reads TGTGCCAGCAGTTACTCAAGAAACACTGAAGCTTTCTTT. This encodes CASSYSRNTEAFF.

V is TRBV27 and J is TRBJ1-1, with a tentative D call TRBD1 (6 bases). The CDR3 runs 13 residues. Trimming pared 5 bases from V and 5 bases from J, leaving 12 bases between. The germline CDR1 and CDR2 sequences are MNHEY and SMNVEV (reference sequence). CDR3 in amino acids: CASSPQGWTEAFF. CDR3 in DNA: TGTGCCAGCAGTCCACAGGGTTGGACTGAAGCTTTCTTT.

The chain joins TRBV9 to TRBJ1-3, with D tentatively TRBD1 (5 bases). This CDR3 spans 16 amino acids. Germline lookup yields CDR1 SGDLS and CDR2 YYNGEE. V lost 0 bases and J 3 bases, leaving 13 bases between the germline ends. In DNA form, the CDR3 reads TGTGCCAGCAGCGTAGATTTCGGGGGTGGTGGAAACACCATATATTTT. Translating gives CASSVDFGGGGNTIYF.

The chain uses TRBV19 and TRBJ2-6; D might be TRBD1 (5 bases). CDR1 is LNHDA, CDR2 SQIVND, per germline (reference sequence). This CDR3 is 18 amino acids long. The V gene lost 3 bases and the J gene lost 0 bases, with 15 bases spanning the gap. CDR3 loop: CASSILLGRASGANVLTF. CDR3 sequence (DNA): TGTGCCAGTAGTATCCTGCTAGGCAGGGCCTCTGGGGCCAACGTCCTGACTTTC.

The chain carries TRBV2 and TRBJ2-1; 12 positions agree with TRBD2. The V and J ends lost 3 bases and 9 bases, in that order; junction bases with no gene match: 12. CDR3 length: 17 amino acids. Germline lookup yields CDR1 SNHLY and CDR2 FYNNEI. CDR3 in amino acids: CASSDGLAGGIFREQFF. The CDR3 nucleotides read TGTGCCAGCAGTGATGGGCTAGCGGGGGGGATCTTTCGTGAGCAGTTCTTC.

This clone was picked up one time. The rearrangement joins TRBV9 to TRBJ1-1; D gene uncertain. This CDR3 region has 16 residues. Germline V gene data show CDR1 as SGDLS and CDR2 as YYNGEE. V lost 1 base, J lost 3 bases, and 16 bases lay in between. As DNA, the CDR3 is TGTGCCAGCAGCGTAAGCCGGGAGAGGGTAGACACTGAAGCTTTCTTT. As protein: CASSVSRERVDTEAFF.

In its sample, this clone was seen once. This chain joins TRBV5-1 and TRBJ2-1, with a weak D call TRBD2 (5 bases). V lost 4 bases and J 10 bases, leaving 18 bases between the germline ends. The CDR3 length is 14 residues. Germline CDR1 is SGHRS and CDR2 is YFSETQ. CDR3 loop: CASSVFPVALEQFF. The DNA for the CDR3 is TGCGCCAGCAGCGTATTTCCTGTAGCGCTGGAGCAGTTCTTC.

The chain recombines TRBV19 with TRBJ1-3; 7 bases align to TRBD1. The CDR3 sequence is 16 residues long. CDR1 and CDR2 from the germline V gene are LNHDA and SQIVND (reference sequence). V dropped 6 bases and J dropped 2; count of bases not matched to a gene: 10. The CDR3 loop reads CASSPALGTAGNTIYF. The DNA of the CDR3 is TGTGCCAGTAGCCCCGCCCTGGGGACAGCTGGAAACACCATATATTTT. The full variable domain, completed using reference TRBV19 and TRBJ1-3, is DGGITQSPKYLFRKEGQNVTLSCEQNLNHDAMYWYRQDPGQGLRLIYYSQIVNDFQKGDIAEGYSVSREKKESFPLTVTSAQKNPTAFYLCASSPALGTAGNTIYFGEGSWLTVV.

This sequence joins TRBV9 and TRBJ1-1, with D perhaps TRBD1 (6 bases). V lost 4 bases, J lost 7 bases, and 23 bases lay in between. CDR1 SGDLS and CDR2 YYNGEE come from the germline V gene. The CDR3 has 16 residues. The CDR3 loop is CASSPPGWGGQGEAFF. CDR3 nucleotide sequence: TGTGCCAGCAGCCCTCCAGGTTGGGGGGGGCAGGGTGAAGCTTTCTTT.

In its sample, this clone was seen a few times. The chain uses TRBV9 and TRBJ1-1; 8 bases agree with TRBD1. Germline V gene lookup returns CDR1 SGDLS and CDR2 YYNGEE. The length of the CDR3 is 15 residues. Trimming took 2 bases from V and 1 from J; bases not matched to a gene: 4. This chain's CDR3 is CASSVGTGSNTEAFF. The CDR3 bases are TGTGCCAGCAGCGTGGGGACAGGATCGAACACTGAAGCTTTCTTT. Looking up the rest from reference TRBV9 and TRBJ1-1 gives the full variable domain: DSGVTQTPKHLITATGQRVTLRCSPRSGDLSVYWYQQSLDQGLQFLIQYYNGEERAKGNILERFSAQQFPDLHSELNLSSLELGDSALYFCASSVGTGSNTEAFFGQGTRLTVV.